These 18 T cell receptor beta chains share one sample of origin, sequenced in a study of T cells in narcolepsy. The assay was immunoSEQ multiplex PCR, and TCRdb's table has in-frame clones only and misses some. The sample shows 18,000 or so clones, just over 85% of them seen only once. What was sequenced was memory (CD45RA-) CD4+ T cells from blood. The origin of the receptors is a human donor in good health.

The chain combines TRBV12-5 with TRBJ2-3; TRBD1 matches 8 bases. Germline V gene data show CDR1 as LGHNT and CDR2 as FRNRAP. The length of the CDR3 is 15 residues. Trimming at V came to 5 bases and at J to 4 bases, leaving 8 bases not matched to a gene. CDR3 region: CASGPDRAAADTQYF. DNA of the CDR3: TGTGCTAGTGGTCCGGACAGGGCCGCCGCAGATACGCAGTATTTT.

The chain recombines TRBV19 with TRBJ2-7; the D gene is possibly TRBD1 (6 bases). This CDR3 is 12 amino acids long. Trimming took off 7 bases at V and 2 bases at J, with 9 bases between the two ends. Germline CDR1 LNHDA, CDR2 SQIVND (reference sequence). The CDR3 loop is CASTDSTYEQYF. The CDR3 bases are TGTGCCAGTACGGACAGCACCTACGAGCAGTACTTC.

This chain connects TRBV7-2 to TRBJ1-1; D not certain. Per germline, CDR1 SGHTA and CDR2 FQGNSA. V gave up 5 bases and J gave up 1 base, with 11 bases separating them. This CDR3 has 14 residues. For the CDR3, the DNA is TGTGCCAGCAGCACAAGAGGCAGGAACACTGAAGCTTTCTTT. It yields the protein CASSTRGRNTEAFF. The whole variable domain, filled in from reference TRBV7-2 and TRBJ1-1, reads GAGVSQSPSNKVTEKGKDVELRCDPISGHTALYWYRQSLGQGLEFLIYFQGNSAPDKSGLPSDRFSAERTGGSVSTLTIQRTQQEDSAVYLCASSTRGRNTEAFFGQGTRLTVV.

The chain is built from TRBV5-6 and TRBJ2-5; no clear D. CDR1 is SGHDT and CDR2 is YYEEEE in the germline V gene. CDR3 length equals 15 residues. V gave up 4 bases and J gave up 2 bases, with 15 bases separating them. The CDR3 DNA reads TGTGCCAGCAGCACCCCACTCGGACGGCAAGAGACCCAGTACTTC. This gives the protein CASSTPLGRQETQYF.

Turning to this clone: At one of its ends the junction is not consistent with the germline gene, which may arise from a read error. The V and J genes are TRBV7-7 and TRBJ1-1; perhaps TRBD1 as D (6 bases). Germline CDR1 SSHAT, CDR2 FNYEAQ (reference sequence). The CDR3 length is 13 residues. The CDR3 coding sequence is TGTGCTAGCAGCCGACAGGAGAACACTGAAGCTTTCTTT. Its translation: CASSRQENTEAFF.

This CDR3 is CASSGDLSSYEQYF. CDR3 coding DNA: TGTGCCAGCAGCGGGGACCTCAGCTCCTACGAGCAGTACTTC. This chain uses TRBV2 with TRBJ2-5; D might be TRBD1 or TRBD2, each matching 5 bases. TRBJ2-7 matches the DNA end more closely, so the J call is doubtful. The CDR3 totals 14 residues. Germline assignment: CDR1 SNHLY and CDR2 FYNNEI.

The chain recombines TRBV7-2 with TRBJ2-7, with D possibly TRBD2 on 6 matching bases. Germline CDR1 and CDR2: SGHTA and FQGNSA. The CDR3 is made up of 15 amino acids. V lost 5 bases and J lost 3, with 17 bases in between. The CDR3 sequence is CASSNSGWRVYEQYF. Written as DNA, the CDR3 is TGTGCCAGCAGCAACAGCGGGTGGAGGGTCTACGAGCAGTACTTC.

The count of this clone is one. A read error may account for a junction end that differs from germline. V usage is TRBV4-1 and J usage is TRBJ1-1; 7 bases are shared with TRBD1. The germline CDR1 and CDR2 sequences are MGHRA and YSYEKL. This CDR3 is built from 15 residues. The CDR3 DNA reads as TGCGCCAGGAGCCAAGTCGACAGGGAGAACACTGAAGCTTTCTTT. It yields the protein CARSQVDRENTEAFF.

The gene calls are TRBV6-5 and TRBJ1-1; no definite D call. The CDR3 consists of 13 residues. Trimming stripped 4 bases from V and 0 bases from J, with 6 bases between. Germline CDR1 and CDR2: MNHEY and SVGAGI. In nucleotides, the CDR3 is TGTGCCAGCAGTTCTTCAGTGAACACTGAAGCTTTCTTT. This sequence encodes CASSSSVNTEAFF.

The chain carries TRBV5-4 and TRBJ2-3, with D perhaps matching TRBD1 (5 bases). Trimming removed 2 bases at V and 4 bases at J, with 20 bases between. CDR3 length equals 17 residues. In germline, CDR1 is SGHNT, CDR2 YYREEE (reference sequence). Written as DNA, the CDR3 is TGTGCCAGCAGCTTACAGGCCGACAGTAGCCCGGCAGATACGCAGTATTTT. This codes for CASSLQADSSPADTQYF.

The genes are TRBV5-4 and TRBJ1-1; D remains unclear. CDR1 is SGHNT and CDR2 is YYREEE in the germline V gene (reference sequence). Trimming removed 1 base from V and 3 bases from J, with 7 bases in between. The CDR3 spans 13 residues. Here the CDR3 DNA reads TGTGCCAGCAGCTTGAGGAGAGACACTGAAGCTTTCTTT. This codes for CASSLRRDTEAFF.

The chain links TRBV6-5 to TRBJ1-1; TRBD1 is a possible D gene (6 bases). This CDR3 has 14 amino acids. V was pared by 8 bases and J by 3 bases, with 16 bases between. From germline, CDR1 is MNHEY and CDR2 SVGAGI. CDR3 nucleotides: TGTGCCAGCGGGGGGGCGGTGGTCGACACTGAAGCTTTCTTT. Translated, it gives CASGGAVVDTEAFF.

The chain has TRBV5-6 and TRBJ2-3, with 9 bases that match TRBD2. This CDR3 spans 15 amino acids. Germline CDR1 is SGHDT and CDR2 is YYEEEE. The V gene end was trimmed by 1 base and the J gene end by 0 bases; junction bases not matched to a gene: 0. This CDR3 is CASSLLAGSTDTQYF. For the CDR3, the DNA is TGTGCCAGCAGCTTGCTAGCGGGGAGCACAGATACGCAGTATTTT.

The chain recombines TRBV7-3 with TRBJ1-6; D uncertain. CDR1 is SGHTA and CDR2 is FQGTGA in the germline V gene. CDR3 size: 13 residues. V was shortened by 5 bases and J by 4 bases, with 6 bases between the two germline ends. CDR3 sequence: CASSQEYNSPLHF. CDR3 nucleotide sequence: TGTGCCAGCAGCCAGGAGTATAATTCACCCCTCCACTTT.

The genes are TRBV7-9 and TRBJ1-2; no clear D gene. The CDR3 runs to 15 residues. Germline V gives CDR1 SEHNR, CDR2 FQNEAQ (reference sequence). V dropped 0 bases and J dropped 8 bases, with 16 bases sitting between them. The CDR3 DNA follows: TGTGCCAGCAGCTTAGCGATAGGCGGCGGAATCGGCTACACCTTC. Its protein product is CASSLAIGGGIGYTF.

J is TRBJ1-1 and V is TRBV5-4; D is ambiguous. The CDR3 contains 13 residues. The V end was cut by 0 bases, the J end by 5 bases, with 8 bases between. The germline gives CDR1 SGHNT, CDR2 YYREEE (reference sequence). CDR3 sequence (DNA): TGTGCCAGCAGCTTGGTAGGGATTACTGAAGCTTTCTTT. The encoded protein is CASSLVGITEAFF. The full variable domain, completed using reference TRBV5-4 and TRBJ1-1, is ETGVTQSPTHLIKTRGQQVTLRCSSQSGHNTVSWYQQALGQGPQFIFQYYREEENGRGNFPPRFSGLQFPNYSSELNVNALELDDSALYLCASSLVGITEAFFGQGTRLTVV.

This clone appeared a single time. The chain is built from TRBV19 and TRBJ1-2, with 8 bases matching TRBD1. The germline CDR1 and CDR2 sequences are LNHDA and SQIVND (reference sequence). The CDR3 consists of 14 residues. With V trimmed by 1 base and J by 7 bases, 5 bases remained unmatched. The CDR3 loop reads CASSIARTGSGYTF. The CDR3 nucleotides are TGTGCCAGTAGTATAGCCCGGACAGGGAGTGGCTACACCTTC.

The rearrangement uses TRBV7-6 and TRBJ2-7; 9 bases are shared with TRBD2. The length of the CDR3 is 17 residues. Germline V CDR1 and CDR2: SGHVS, FNYEAQ. Losses at the gene ends were 0 bases for V and 6 bases for J; bases not matched to a gene: 12. The CDR3 loop reads CASSLATGASGMGEQYF. In nucleotides, the CDR3 is TGTGCCAGCAGCTTAGCTACAGGAGCTAGCGGGATGGGCGAGCAGTACTTC.